This T cell receptor beta chain was profiled in a study of control samples from healthy donors and cancer patients. Profiled with immunoSEQ multiplex PCR; TCRdb holds only in-frame clones, not every one. The table shows 100,000 to 150,000 clones, with about nine tenths occurring only once. CDR3 size: 15 residues. Losses at the gene ends were 6 bases for V and 1 base for J; bases not matched to a gene: 6. Germline-derived CDR1 and CDR2 are MNHEY and SVGEGT. The genes are TRBV6-2 or TRBV6-3 and TRBJ1-5; 7 nucleotides align to TRBD1. Sequences were obtained from blood. This TCR derives from a man aged 35-49 years in good health. CDR3 in amino acids: CASSPTGISNQPQHF. The CDR3 DNA sequence: TGTGCCAGCAGCCCGACAGGGATCAGCAATCAGCCCCAGCATTTT.